This T cell receptor (beta chain) was observed in a study of blood T cell repertoires in COVID-19. Study as a whole: The origin of the acute and convalescent COVID-19 samples was the United States, Italy and Spain. Nucleic acid was either cDNA or gDNA, and it came from T cells, B-cell-depleted T cells, or PBMCs.

CDR3 length: 16 amino acids. CDR1 is MNHEY, CDR2 SMNVEV, per germline (reference sequence). Deletions cut 5 bases from V and 3 bases from J, with 19 bases between. Participant-given clinical history determined each cohort assignment. Here immunoSEQ multiplex PCR was the method, and the copy in TCRdb shows in-frame clones only, minus some. This repertoire shows 260,000 or so clones, 88% found once; its top ten account for approximately 1.2%. Source material: PBMCs or T cells enriched from blood (not recorded which). This rearrangement joins TRBV27 to TRBJ1-1; no firm D call. The source of this sequence is a woman in her thirties or forties with acute COVID-19. The CDR3 is CASSPSHPFLYTEAFF. CDR3 coding DNA: TGTGCCAGCAGTCCGAGCCATCCTTTCCTATACACTGAAGCTTTCTTT.